This T cell receptor (beta chain) was captured in a study of T-cell reconstitution after alpha-beta-depleted transplantation in children (dated by TCRdb to the mid-2010s). Notes on the research overall: T-cell immune reconstitution after TCRalphabeta/CD19-depleted allogeneic hematopoietic cell transplantation in children was quantitatively tracked in the study by means of TCR repertoire profiling.

This clonotype was seen repeatedly, ten times or more. The specificity of this receptor is unknown. No much larger clone is present one base from it, and per-base qualities are unavailable. Via the germline V gene, CDR1 is SQVTM and CDR2 ANQGSEA. The CDR3 sequence holds 12 residues, the cysteine and phenylalanine included. Only the CDR3 region is kept as DNA, spanning 36 bases read in frame from base 1. V is clipped by 5 bases and J by 8 bases, and the sequence between their germline boundaries is 13 bases long. The library was generated by PCR. Sequencing instrument: Illumina HiSeq 2500. To normalize quantification of the TCRbeta repertoire, the TCR libraries were built with molecular barcoding that relied on unique molecular identifiers. TCRdb reanalyzed the raw reads on its own, using fastp at Q25 for trimming and MiXCR for clone calling, and kept in-frame beta chains. Entries are consolidated by CDR3 protein sequence, retaining the most common genes and DNA. In this sample the table shows more than 150,000 distinct CDR3 sequences, about 6.8% of which occur a single time. 3% to 3.5% of the sample lies in the top ten.

The starting material was PBMCs from the stem cell graft donor, obtained from the stem cell graft. The TCR originated in a human donor who donated a stem cell graft to a child with Wiskott-Aldrich syndrome. The chain uses TRBV29-1 and TRBJ2-1; matching of 5 bases hints at TRBD1 as the D gene. CDR3 reads: CSVRQGWDEQFF. The nucleotide sequence reads TGCAGCGTTCGGCAGGGATGGGATGAGCAGTTCTTC.